The 30 T cell receptor beta chains below all came from one sample that was sequenced in a study of cytomegalovirus exposure and HLA in healthy donors. With 60 Vbeta and 13 Jbeta primers, the PCR was carried out. Here immunoSEQ multiplex PCR was the method, and the copy in TCRdb shows in-frame clones only, minus some. The table shows roughly 81,000 clones, with 77% occurring only once. The sample consisted of PBMCs. The receptors shown here come from a boy younger than 18 in good health and CMV-seronegative.

The chain employs TRBV6-1 and TRBJ1-5; weak D call: TRBD1 (6 bases). V dropped 6 bases and J dropped 3 bases, with 9 bases sitting between them. Germline CDR1 and CDR2: MNHNS and SASEGT. The CDR3 covers 13 residues. In DNA form, the CDR3 reads TGTGCCAGCAGGGACAGACACAATCAGCCCCAGCATTTT. Protein product: CASRDRHNQPQHF.

The V gene is TRBV29-1, the J gene TRBJ2-2, with TRBD1 matching 10 bases. CDR1 and CDR2 from the germline V gene are SQVTM and ANQGSEA. The CDR3 contains 14 residues. V shed 5 bases, J shed 7 bases, and the junction held 7 bases outside the gene matches. This CDR3 is CSVRGQGPDGELFF. DNA for the CDR3: TGCAGCGTTAGGGGACAGGGGCCGGACGGGGAGCTGTTTTTT.

The chain is built from TRBV5-1 and TRBJ2-3; 9 bases map to TRBD2. The CDR3 is made up of 14 amino acids. V lost 2 bases, J lost 3 bases, and 1 base stayed unmatched. Looked up from germline, CDR1 is SGHRS and CDR2 is YFSETQ. For the CDR3, the DNA is TGCGCCAGCAGCTTAGGACTAGCGACAGATACGCAGTATTTT. It is translated as CASSLGLATDTQYF.

The chain employs TRBV7-7 and TRBJ2-7; D uncertain. Germline V CDR1 and CDR2: SSHAT, FNYEAQ (reference sequence). The CDR3 runs 13 residues. The V and J ends lost 3 bases and 4 bases respectively, with 10 bases between them. The CDR3 loop reads CASSFSPSYEQYF. In nucleotides, the CDR3 is TGTGCCAGCAGCTTTTCGCCGAGTTACGAGCAGTACTTC.

The chain is built from TRBV4-2 and TRBJ2-7; TRBD1 matches at 9 bases. Germline values: CDR1 LGHNA, CDR2 YNFKEQ. This CDR3 has 15 residues. V shed 0 bases, J shed 3 bases, and the junction held 3 bases outside the gene matches. CDR3 coding DNA: TGTGCCAGCAGCCAAGACCCGACAGGGGGCTACGAGCAGTACTTC. Translating gives CASSQDPTGGYEQYF.

About this clone: The junction departs from the called germline gene at one end, perhaps through a read error. J is TRBJ1-2 and V is TRBV29-1; 8 nucleotides agree with TRBD1. CDR1 and CDR2 from the germline V gene are SQVTM and ANQGSEA. This CDR3 contains 14 residues. CDR3 nucleotides: TGCAGCGTGGAAGCCTTTCAGGGGGCGGGTGGCTACACCTTC. This sequence encodes CSVEAFQGAGGYTF.

This clone showed up just once. V gene TRBV12-2 combines with J gene TRBJ1-5; TRBD1, the table's D call, lacks a check against the DNA. TRBV12-2 represents a pseudogene. This CDR3 is built from 15 residues. The CDR3 DNA follows: TGTGCAAGTCGCTCCCGGGACATTCTCAATCAGCCCCAGCATTTT. Protein sequence: CASRSRDILNQPQHF.

This clone was observed a few times. V gene TRBV5-1 combines with J gene TRBJ2-7; TRBD1 matches 12 bases. CDR1 and CDR2 (germline): SGHRS, YFSETQ. The CDR3 has 16 amino acids. V lost 3 bases to trimming and J lost 7 bases; unmatched junction nucleotides: 11. The chain's CDR3 is CASSSMPGQGAEEQYF. The CDR3 DNA is TGCGCCAGCAGCTCTATGCCGGGACAGGGGGCGGAGGAGCAGTACTTC.

This clone was seen a single time. The chain joins TRBV7-9 to TRBJ2-5, with 9 positions matching TRBD2. The germline V gene has CDR1 SEHNR and CDR2 FQNEAQ (reference sequence). V lost 6 bases, J lost 4 bases, and 12 bases stayed unmatched. The CDR3 is 16 residues long. CDR3 bases: TGTGCCAGCAGAACCGCGGGGGGGCAATTGTTAGAGACCCAGTACTTC. It specifies CASRTAGGQLLETQYF.

The rearrangement links TRBV7-9 to TRBJ2-5; 7 bases map to TRBD2. CDR1 is SEHNR and CDR2 is FQNEAQ in the germline V gene (reference sequence). J was trimmed by 2 bases and V by 6 bases; bases with no gene match: 9. The CDR3 runs 15 residues. The CDR3: CASRPKLATQETQYF. CDR3 sequence (DNA): TGTGCCAGCAGACCGAAACTAGCGACTCAAGAGACCCAGTACTTC.

The rearrangement links TRBV9 to TRBJ1-1; D not certain. The CDR3 runs 15 residues. Trimming took off 4 bases at V and 2 bases at J, with 15 bases between the two ends. The germline V gene has CDR1 SGDLS and CDR2 YYNGEE. The CDR3 bases are TGTGCCAGCAGCCCCAGTGGCGGTTTTAACACTGAAGCTTTCTTT. It specifies CASSPSGGFNTEAFF.

CDR3 in amino acids: CATSGQGSYNEQFF. For the CDR3, the DNA is TGTGCCACCAGCGGACAGGGGTCCTACAATGAGCAGTTCTTC. The rearrangement uses TRBV15 and TRBJ2-1; 9 positions match TRBD1. Germline-derived CDR1 and CDR2 are LNHNV and YYDKDF (reference sequence). CDR3 size: 14 residues. After removal of 5 bases from V and 1 base from J, the junction contained 0 bases not matched to a gene.

This clone showed up just a few times. This chain connects TRBV9 to TRBJ1-1; D uncertain. The CDR3 consists of 15 residues. Germline-derived CDR1 and CDR2 are SGDLS and YYNGEE. Trimming cost V 3 bases and J 4 bases, with 16 bases left between them. The CDR3 sequence: CASSAWKGGGTEAFF. Here the CDR3 DNA reads TGTGCCAGCAGCGCCTGGAAGGGAGGAGGCACTGAAGCTTTCTTT.

The chain is built from TRBV29-1 and TRBJ2-7; D not certain. This CDR3 is built from 13 residues. The germline V gene has CDR1 SQVTM and CDR2 ANQGSEA. V was pared by 4 bases and J by 4 bases, with 14 bases between. The CDR3 region is CSVAGPPRYEQYF. DNA of the CDR3: TGCAGCGTTGCTGGTCCGCCTAGGTACGAGCAGTACTTC.

This clone was seen only once. The chain has TRBV27 and TRBJ1-5; D not certain. The length of the CDR3 is 13 residues. Germline V gene sequence: CDR1 MNHEY, CDR2 SMNVEV (reference sequence). The V end was cut by 8 bases, the J end by 0 bases, with 8 bases between. The CDR3 DNA reads TGTGCCAGCCGAGAGTATAGCAATCAGCCCCAGCATTTT. Residues: CASREYSNQPQHF.

The gene calls are TRBV9 and TRBJ1-2, with D possibly TRBD1 on 6 matching bases. Per the germline V gene, CDR1 is SGDLS and CDR2 is YYNGEE. Trimming took off 0 bases at V and 4 bases at J, with 16 bases between the two ends. The CDR3 totals 16 residues. In DNA form, the CDR3 reads TGTGCCAGCAGCGTAGCAGGGGAAGGGGGATTCTATGGCTACACCTTC. Its protein is CASSVAGEGGFYGYTF.

The rearrangement links TRBV6-5 to TRBJ2-7; unclear D gene. CDR1 is MNHEY and CDR2 is SVGAGI in the germline V gene. Trimming took off 0 bases at V and 1 base at J, with 7 bases between the two ends. This CDR3 has 14 amino acids. The CDR3 sequence is CASSYSTRSYEQYF. The DNA of the CDR3 is TGTGCCAGCAGTTACTCGACGCGGTCCTACGAGCAGTACTTC.

The gene calls are TRBV10-1 and TRBJ1-5; perhaps TRBD1 as D (6 bases). The CDR3 loop spans 14 amino acids. Germline CDR1 reads WNHNN; CDR2 reads SYGVQD (reference sequence). V gave up 4 bases and J gave up 6 bases, with 13 bases separating them. CDR3 DNA sequence: TGCGCCAGCAGTGTCGGGGGGCGAGTTCAGCCCCAGCATTTT. It yields the protein CASSVGGRVQPQHF.

V and J are TRBV7-9 and TRBJ2-6; 8 nucleotides agree with TRBD1. Trimming removed 5 bases from V and 2 bases from J; junction bases left unmatched: 14. Per the germline V gene, CDR1 is SEHNR and CDR2 is FQNEAQ (reference sequence). The CDR3 is made up of 19 amino acids. The CDR3 region has the DNA TGTGCCAGCAGCCCCCGGACAGGGCAACCTTCGGCTGGGGCCAACGTCCTGACTTTC. This translates into CASSPRTGQPSAGANVLTF.

The sample holds a few counts of this clone. This chain uses TRBV6-4 with TRBJ1-6; possibly TRBD1 for D (5 bases). With 2 bases removed from V and 5 bases from J, the gap between germline ends came to 10 bases. This CDR3 has 15 residues. In germline, CDR1 is MRHNA, CDR2 SNTAGT. The CDR3 bases are TGTGCCAGCAGTGACGGCAGGGTAAATAATTCACCCCTCCACTTT. Protein sequence: CASSDGRVNNSPLHF.

This clone was seen only once. V is TRBV7-9 and J is TRBJ2-1, with 9 positions matching TRBD2. The CDR3 sequence is 13 residues long. V was pared by 8 bases and J by 7 bases, with 6 bases of the junction left unmatched. Germline CDR1 reads SEHNR; CDR2 reads FQNEAQ (reference sequence). CDR3 in amino acids: CASQTSGGNEQFF. Written as DNA, the CDR3 is TGTGCCAGCCAGACTAGCGGAGGGAATGAGCAGTTCTTC.

This sequence joins TRBV7-9 and TRBJ2-2, with D tentatively TRBD2 (6 bases). Germline-derived CDR1 and CDR2 are SEHNR and FQNEAQ (reference sequence). Between the trimmed V and J ends, which lost 2 bases and 6 bases, there was a span of 16 bases. This CDR3 spans 16 amino acids. The CDR3: CASSLPPGGEPGELFF. As DNA, the CDR3 is TGTGCCAGCAGCTTACCACCTGGAGGGGAACCCGGGGAGCTGTTTTTT.

The rearrangement links TRBV14 to TRBJ1-3, with D perhaps matching TRBD1 (6 bases). The CDR3 loop spans 16 amino acids. V lost 0 bases and J lost 1, with 10 bases in between. The germline V gene encodes CDR1 SGHDN and CDR2 FVKESK. CDR3 residues: CASSQEAQGSGNTIYF. The CDR3 DNA sequence: TGTGCCAGCAGCCAAGAAGCACAGGGTTCTGGAAACACCATATATTTT.

J is TRBJ2-7 and V is TRBV21-1; the table's TRBD2 call for D was not verified on the DNA. TRBV21-1 is deemed a pseudogene. This CDR3 is built from 13 residues. The CDR3 here is CASSKGLGSEQYF. CDR3 sequence (DNA): TGTGCCAGCAGCAAAGGCCTCGGGAGCGAGCAGTACTTC.

The V gene is TRBV6-5, the J gene TRBJ2-1; TRBD2 agrees at 13 bases. J gave up 10 bases and V 4 bases, and 7 bases lay outside the gene matches. This CDR3 region has 15 residues. The V gene's germline CDR1 is MNHEY and CDR2 SVGAGI. CDR3 coding DNA: TGTGCCAGCAGTTCGGGACTAGCGGGGAATGAGGAGCAGTTCTTC. Amino acids: CASSSGLAGNEEQFF.

This CDR3 is CASSLGPEAFF. The CDR3 DNA sequence: TGTGCCAGCAGCTTGGGGCCTGAAGCTTTCTTT. J is TRBJ1-1 and V is TRBV5-4; D uncertain. This CDR3 comprises 11 residues. V lost 0 bases and J lost 6, with 3 bases in between. Looked up from germline, CDR1 is SGHNT and CDR2 is YYREEE (reference sequence). Together with reference TRBV5-4 and TRBJ1-1, the CDR3 gives the full variable domain: ETGVTQSPTHLIKTRGQQVTLRCSSQSGHNTVSWYQQALGQGPQFIFQYYREEENGRGNFPPRFSGLQFPNYSSELNVNALELDDSALYLCASSLGPEAFFGQGTRLTVV.

The chain links TRBV7-9 to TRBJ2-7; 10 bases map to TRBD2. This CDR3 has 18 amino acids. Germline CDR1 and CDR2: SEHNR and FQNEAQ (reference sequence). Trimming at V came to 3 bases and at J to 0 bases, leaving 11 bases not matched to a gene. The CDR3 DNA reads as TGTGCCAGCAGCTTGGCTAGCGGGGGACCCTATAGCTCCTACGAGCAGTACTTC. Its protein is CASSLASGGPYSSYEQYF.

V gene TRBV7-2 combines with J gene TRBJ2-1, with D perhaps TRBD1 (6 bases). Germline CDR1 is SGHTA and CDR2 is FQGNSA. With 5 bases removed from V and 8 bases from J, the gap between germline ends came to 16 bases. This CDR3 has 14 amino acids. CDR3 amino acids: CASSLNQGSYEQFF. The CDR3, as DNA: TGTGCCAGCAGCCTTAACCAGGGGTCCTATGAGCAGTTCTTC.

The chain combines TRBV2 with TRBJ1-1; 7 bases align to TRBD1. From germline, CDR1 is SNHLY and CDR2 FYNNEI. J lost 6 bases, V lost 6 bases, and 10 bases had no gene match. The CDR3 is 14 amino acids. This chain's CDR3 is CASSFRQGLAEAFF. In DNA form, the CDR3 reads TGTGCCAGCAGCTTCAGACAGGGATTAGCTGAAGCTTTCTTT.

The chain couples TRBV11-3 to TRBJ2-3, with 11 bases that match TRBD2. J gave up 6 bases and V 5 bases, and 4 bases lay outside the gene matches. The CDR3 spans 14 residues. Germline CDR1 is SGHNT and CDR2 is YENEEA. CDR3 region: CASSVTSGDDTQYF. The CDR3 nucleotides are TGTGCCAGCAGCGTGACTAGCGGGGATGATACGCAGTATTTT.